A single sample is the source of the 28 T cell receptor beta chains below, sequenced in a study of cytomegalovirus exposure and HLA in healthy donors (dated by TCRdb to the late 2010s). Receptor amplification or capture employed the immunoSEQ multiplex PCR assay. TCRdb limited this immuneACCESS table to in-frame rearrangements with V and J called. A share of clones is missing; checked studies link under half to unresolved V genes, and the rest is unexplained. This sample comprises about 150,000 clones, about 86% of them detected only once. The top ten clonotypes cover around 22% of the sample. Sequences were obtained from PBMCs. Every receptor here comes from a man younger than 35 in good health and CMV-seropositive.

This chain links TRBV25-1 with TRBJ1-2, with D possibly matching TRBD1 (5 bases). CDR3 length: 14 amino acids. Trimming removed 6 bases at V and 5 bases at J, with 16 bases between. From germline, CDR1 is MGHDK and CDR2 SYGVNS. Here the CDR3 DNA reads TGTGCCAGCAGCCCCACGGGGGGGAGGTATGGCTACACCTTC. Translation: CASSPTGGRYGYTF.

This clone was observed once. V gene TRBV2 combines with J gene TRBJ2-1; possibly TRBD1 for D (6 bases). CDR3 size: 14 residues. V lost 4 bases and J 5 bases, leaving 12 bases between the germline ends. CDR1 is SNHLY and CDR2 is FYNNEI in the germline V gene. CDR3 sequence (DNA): TGTGCCAGCAGTGGTCAGGGGCGCAACAATGAGCAGTTCTTC. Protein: CASSGQGRNNEQFF.

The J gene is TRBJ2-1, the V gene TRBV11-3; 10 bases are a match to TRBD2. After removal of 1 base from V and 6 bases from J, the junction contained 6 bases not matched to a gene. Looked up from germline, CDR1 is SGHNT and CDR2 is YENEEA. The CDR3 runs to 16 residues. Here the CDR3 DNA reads TGTGCCAGCAGCTTAGGACCCAGCGGGGGGGTCAATGAGCAGTTCTTC. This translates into CASSLGPSGGVNEQFF.

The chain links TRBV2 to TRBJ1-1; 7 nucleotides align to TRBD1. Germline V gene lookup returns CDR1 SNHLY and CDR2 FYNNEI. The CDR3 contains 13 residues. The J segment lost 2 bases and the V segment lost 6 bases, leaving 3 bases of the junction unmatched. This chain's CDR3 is CASRYRGNTEAFF. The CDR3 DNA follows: TGTGCCAGCAGGTACAGGGGAAACACTGAAGCTTTCTTT. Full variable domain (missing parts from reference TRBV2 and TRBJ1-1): EPEVTQTPSHQVTQMGQEVILRCVPISNHLYFYWYRQILGQKVEFLVSFYNNEISEKSEIFDDQFSVERPDGSNFTLKIRSTKLEDSAMYFCASRYRGNTEAFFGQGTRLTVV.

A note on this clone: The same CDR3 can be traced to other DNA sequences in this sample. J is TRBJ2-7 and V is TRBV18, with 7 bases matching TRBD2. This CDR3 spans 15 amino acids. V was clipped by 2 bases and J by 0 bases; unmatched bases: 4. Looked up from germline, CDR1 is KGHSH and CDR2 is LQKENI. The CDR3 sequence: CASSPGTGGSYEQYF. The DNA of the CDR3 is TGTGCCAGCTCACCAGGGACGGGGGGCTCCTACGAGCAGTACTTC.

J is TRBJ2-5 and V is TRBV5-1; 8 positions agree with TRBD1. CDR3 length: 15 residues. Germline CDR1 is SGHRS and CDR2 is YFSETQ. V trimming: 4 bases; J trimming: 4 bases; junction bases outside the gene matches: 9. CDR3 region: CASSPGQGVTETQYF. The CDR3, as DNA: TGCGCCAGCAGCCCCGGACAGGGTGTGACAGAGACCCAGTACTTC.

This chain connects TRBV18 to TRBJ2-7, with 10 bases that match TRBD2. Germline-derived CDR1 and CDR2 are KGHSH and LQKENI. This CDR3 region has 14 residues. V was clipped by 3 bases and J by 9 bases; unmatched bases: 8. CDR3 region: CASSPGLAAPGQYF. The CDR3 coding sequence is TGTGCCAGCTCACCCGGACTAGCGGCTCCGGGGCAGTACTTC.

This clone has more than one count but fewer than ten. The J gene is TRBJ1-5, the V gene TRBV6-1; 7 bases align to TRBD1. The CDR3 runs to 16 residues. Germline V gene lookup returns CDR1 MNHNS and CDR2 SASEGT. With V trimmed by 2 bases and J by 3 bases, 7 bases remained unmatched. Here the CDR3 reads CASSEPRTGTNQPQHF. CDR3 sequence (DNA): TGTGCCAGCAGTGAACCTAGGACAGGTACCAATCAGCCCCAGCATTTT.

CDR3 sequence (DNA): TGTGCCAGCAGCTTACAGGAGGGGCTGAGCGAGCAGTACTTC. Translating gives CASSLQEGLSEQYF. V and J are TRBV7-8 and TRBJ2-7, with D possibly matching TRBD2 (6 bases). Looked up from germline, CDR1 is SGHVS and CDR2 is FQNEAQ. Trimming took 2 bases from V and 6 from J, leaving 14 bases between them. This CDR3 is built from 14 residues. The variable domain in full, with the rest retrieved from reference TRBV7-8 and TRBJ2-7, is GAGVSQSPRYKVAKRGQDVALRCDPISGHVSLFWYQQALGQGPEFLTYFQNEAQLDKSGLPSDRFFAERPEGSVSTLKIQRTQQEDSAVYLCASSLQEGLSEQYFGPGTRLTVT.

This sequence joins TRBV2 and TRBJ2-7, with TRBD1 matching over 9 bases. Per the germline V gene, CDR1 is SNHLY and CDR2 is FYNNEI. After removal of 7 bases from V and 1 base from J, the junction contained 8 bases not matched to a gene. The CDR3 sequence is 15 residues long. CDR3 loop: CASTAPGTGSYEQYF. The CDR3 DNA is TGTGCCAGCACCGCCCCCGGGACAGGGTCCTACGAGCAGTACTTC.

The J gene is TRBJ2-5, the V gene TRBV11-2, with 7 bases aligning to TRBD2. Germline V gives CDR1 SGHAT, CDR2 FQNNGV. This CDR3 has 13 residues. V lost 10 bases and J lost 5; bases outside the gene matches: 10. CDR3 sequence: CATEGGGAETQYF. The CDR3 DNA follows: TGTGCCACAGAAGGCGGGGGAGCGGAGACCCAGTACTTC.

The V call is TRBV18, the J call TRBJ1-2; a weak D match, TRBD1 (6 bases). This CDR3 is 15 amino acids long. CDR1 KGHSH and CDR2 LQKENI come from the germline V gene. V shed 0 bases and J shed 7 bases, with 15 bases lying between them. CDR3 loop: CASSPPGRGPGGYTF. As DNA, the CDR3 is TGTGCCAGCTCACCACCGGGCAGGGGACCAGGTGGCTACACCTTC.

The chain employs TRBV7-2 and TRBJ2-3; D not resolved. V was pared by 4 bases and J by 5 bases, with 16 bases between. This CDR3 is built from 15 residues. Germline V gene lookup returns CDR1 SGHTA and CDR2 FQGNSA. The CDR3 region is CASSYRRSPEDTQYF. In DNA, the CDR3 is TGTGCCAGCAGCTACCGCCGGTCTCCCGAAGATACGCAGTATTTT.

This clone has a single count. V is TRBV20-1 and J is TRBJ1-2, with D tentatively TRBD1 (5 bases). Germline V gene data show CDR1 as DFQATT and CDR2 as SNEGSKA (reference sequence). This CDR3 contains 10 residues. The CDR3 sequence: CTPGLLGYTF. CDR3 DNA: TGCACCCCGGGACTCCTTGGCTACACCTTC.

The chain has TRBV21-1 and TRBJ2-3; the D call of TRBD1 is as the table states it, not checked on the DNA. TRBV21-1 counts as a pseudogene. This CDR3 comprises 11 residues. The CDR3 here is CASSQTDTQYF. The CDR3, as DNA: TGTGCCAGCAGCCAAACAGATACGCAGTATTTT.

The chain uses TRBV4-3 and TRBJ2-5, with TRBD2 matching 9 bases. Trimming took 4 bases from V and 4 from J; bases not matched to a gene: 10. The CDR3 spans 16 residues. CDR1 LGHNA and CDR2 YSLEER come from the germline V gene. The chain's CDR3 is CASSPQGRGGRETQYF. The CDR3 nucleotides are TGCGCCAGCAGCCCCCAGGGGCGGGGGGGCCGAGAGACCCAGTACTTC.

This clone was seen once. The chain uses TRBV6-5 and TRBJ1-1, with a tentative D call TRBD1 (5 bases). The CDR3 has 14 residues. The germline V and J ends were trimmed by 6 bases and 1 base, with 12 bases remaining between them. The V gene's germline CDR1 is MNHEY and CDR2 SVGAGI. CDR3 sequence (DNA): TGTGCCAGCAGGAGGACATCATCGAACACTGAAGCTTTCTTT. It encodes CASRRTSSNTEAFF.

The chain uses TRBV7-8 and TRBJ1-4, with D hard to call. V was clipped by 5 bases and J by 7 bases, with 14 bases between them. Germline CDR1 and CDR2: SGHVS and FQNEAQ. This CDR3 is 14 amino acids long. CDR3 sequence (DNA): TGTGCCAGCAGCGAATGGACTAAAGGTGAAAAACTGTTTTTT. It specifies CASSEWTKGEKLFF.

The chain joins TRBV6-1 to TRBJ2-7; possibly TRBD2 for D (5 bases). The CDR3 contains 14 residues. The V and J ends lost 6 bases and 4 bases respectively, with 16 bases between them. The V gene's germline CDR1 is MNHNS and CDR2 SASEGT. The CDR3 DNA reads TGTGCCAGCAGCCCAACTTCTACTAGTTACGAGCAGTACTTC. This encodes CASSPTSTSYEQYF.

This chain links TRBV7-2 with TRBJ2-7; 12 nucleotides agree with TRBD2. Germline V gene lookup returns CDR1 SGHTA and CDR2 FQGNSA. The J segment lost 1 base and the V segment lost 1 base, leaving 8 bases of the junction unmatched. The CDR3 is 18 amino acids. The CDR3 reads CASSLGLAGGLTSYEQYF. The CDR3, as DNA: TGTGCCAGCAGCTTAGGGCTAGCGGGAGGGCTGACTTCCTACGAGCAGTACTTC.

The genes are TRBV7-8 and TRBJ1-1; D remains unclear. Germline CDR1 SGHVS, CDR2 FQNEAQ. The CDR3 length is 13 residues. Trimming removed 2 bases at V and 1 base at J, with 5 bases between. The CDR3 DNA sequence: TGTGCCAGCAGCTTAACAGCGAACACTGAAGCTTTCTTT. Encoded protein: CASSLTANTEAFF.

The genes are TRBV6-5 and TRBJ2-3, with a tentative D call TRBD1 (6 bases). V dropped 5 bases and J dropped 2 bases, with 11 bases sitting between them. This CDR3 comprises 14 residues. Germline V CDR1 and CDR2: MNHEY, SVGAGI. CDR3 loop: CASSPGTNTDTQYF. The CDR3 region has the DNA TGTGCCAGCAGTCCGGGGACAAACACAGATACGCAGTATTTT.

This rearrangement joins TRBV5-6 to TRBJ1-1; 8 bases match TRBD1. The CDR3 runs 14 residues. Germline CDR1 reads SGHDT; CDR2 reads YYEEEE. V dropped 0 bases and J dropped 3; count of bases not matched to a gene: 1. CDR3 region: CASSLGQGYTEAFF. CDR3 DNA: TGTGCCAGCAGCTTGGGACAGGGGTACACTGAAGCTTTCTTT.

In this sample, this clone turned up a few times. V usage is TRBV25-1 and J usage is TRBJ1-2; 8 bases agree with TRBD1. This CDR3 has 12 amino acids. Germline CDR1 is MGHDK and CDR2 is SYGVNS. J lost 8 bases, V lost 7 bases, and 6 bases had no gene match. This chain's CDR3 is CASTRTGIGYTF. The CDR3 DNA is TGTGCCAGCACTCGGACAGGGATCGGCTACACCTTC.

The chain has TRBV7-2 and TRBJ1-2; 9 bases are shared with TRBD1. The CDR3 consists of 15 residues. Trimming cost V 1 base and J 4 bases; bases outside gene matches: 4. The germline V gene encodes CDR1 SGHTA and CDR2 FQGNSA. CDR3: CASSLGTGEFYGYTF. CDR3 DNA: TGTGCCAGCAGCTTAGGGACAGGGGAATTCTATGGCTACACCTTC.

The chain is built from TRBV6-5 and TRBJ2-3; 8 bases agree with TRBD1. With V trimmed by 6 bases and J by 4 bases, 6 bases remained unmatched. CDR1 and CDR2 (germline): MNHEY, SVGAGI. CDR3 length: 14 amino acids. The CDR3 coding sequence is TGTGCCAGCAGCCGCAGGGGGCGCCCAGATACGCAGTATTTT. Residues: CASSRRGRPDTQYF.

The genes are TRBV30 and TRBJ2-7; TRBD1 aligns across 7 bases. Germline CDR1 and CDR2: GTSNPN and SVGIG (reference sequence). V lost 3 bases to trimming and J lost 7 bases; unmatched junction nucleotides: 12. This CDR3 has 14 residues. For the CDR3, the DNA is TGTGCCTGGAGCACAGGGGCTGGGTCGAGTGAGCAGTACTTC. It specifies CAWSTGAGSSEQYF.

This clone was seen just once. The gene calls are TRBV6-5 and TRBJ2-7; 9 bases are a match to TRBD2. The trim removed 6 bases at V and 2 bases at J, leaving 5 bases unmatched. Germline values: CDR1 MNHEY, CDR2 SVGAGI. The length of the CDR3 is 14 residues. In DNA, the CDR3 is TGTGCCAGCAGAACCCCTAGCGGGACCTACGAGCAGTACTTC. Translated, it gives CASRTPSGTYEQYF.